This paragraph covers one T cell receptor beta chain sequence. What it binds is unknown. One entry per CDR3 protein results from TCRdb running MiXCR on the 5' RACE reads. Among about 890,000 distinct CDR3 sequences listed, 12% were seen once. From germline, CDR1 is LNHNV and CDR2 YYDKDF (reference sequence). The CDR3 has 15 residues. Trimming shortened V by 0 bases and J by 3 bases, and 12 bases separated the two germline ends. The data were obtained in a study of identical twins. Study findings and constraints: There were fewer insertions in abundant cord blood beta clonotypes, but memory repertoires showed no such pattern.

These same data were also listed under a study on yellow fever vaccine responses in identical twins.

The chain is built from TRBV15 and TRBJ2-7, with D perhaps being TRBD1 or TRBD2 (5 bases each). The receptor was derived from a woman younger than 30 in good health. The sample comprised PBMCs. The CDR3 loop is CATSRDRGRDYEQYF. CDR3 nucleotides: TGTGCCACCAGCAGAGATCGGGGCAGGGACTACGAGCAGTACTTC.